A single sample is the source of the 8 T cell receptor beta chains below, sequenced in a study of regulatory T cells in long-lasting Graves disease. Sample time point: newly diagnosed GD, antithyroid drugs for less than 3 months. PBMCs were the source of the RNA used for TCR sequencing. Assembly of TCR beta libraries relied on iRepertoire HTBI primers together with Arm-PCR of CDR3 regions. TCRdb re-called the multiplex PCR reads through MiXCR, storing one row per CDR3 protein. The data show hundreds of thousands of distinct CDR3 sequences, with approximately 15% seen just once and about 17% held by the top ten. These data were also reused for a study on T cells in Graves' hyperthyroidism and ophthalmopathy.

The source was peripheral blood mononuclear cells (PBMCs), collected at new diagnosis, from a patient treated with antithyroid drugs. The receptors originated from a woman aged 30 to 39 with Graves disease.

The chain joins TRBV4-1 to TRBJ2-5; maybe TRBD2 (7 bases). The germline V and J ends were trimmed by 4 bases and 2 bases, with 14 bases remaining between them. CDR1 and CDR2 from the germline V gene are MGHRA and YSYEKL. The CDR3 is 15 amino acids. The CDR3 is CASSRLGGLQETQYF. The DNA for the CDR3 is TGCGCCAGCAGCCGGCTGGGGGGGCTACAAGAGACCCAGTACTTC.

This clonotype was recorded a few times. The genes are TRBV27 and TRBJ1-1; 7 bases are a match to TRBD1. In germline, CDR1 is MNHEY, CDR2 SMNVEV (reference sequence). The length of the CDR3 is 16 residues. Trimming cost V 2 bases and J 4 bases; bases outside gene matches: 10. The CDR3 DNA reads TGTGCCAGCAGTTTAAGGGACATCCGGACAGGCACTGAAGCTTTCTTT. Amino acid sequence: CASSLRDIRTGTEAFF.

There are many counts of this clonotype. The chain joins TRBV7-6 to TRBJ2-6; D may match TRBD1 or TRBD2 (6 bases each). The V end lost 5 bases, the J end lost 2 bases, and 10 bases lay between the germline ends. The CDR3 has 15 residues. The germline V gene encodes CDR1 SGHVS and CDR2 FNYEAQ. The CDR3 region has the DNA TGTGCCAGCAGCCCGGGGGCGGCTGGGGCCAACGTCCTGACTTTC. Residues: CASSPGAAGANVLTF. Full variable domain (missing parts from reference TRBV7-6 and TRBJ2-6): GAGVSQSPRYKVTKRGQDVALRCDPISGHVSLYWYRQALGQGPEFLTYFNYEAQQDKSGLPNDRFSAERPEGSISTLTIQRTEQRDSAMYRCASSPGAAGANVLTFGAGSRLTVL.

This clonotype was counted between two and nine times. The gene calls are TRBV3-1 and TRBJ2-5; the D gene is possibly TRBD2 (6 bases). From germline, CDR1 is LGHDT and CDR2 YNNKEL (reference sequence). The CDR3 totals 14 residues. V was cut by 11 bases and J by 1 base, with 17 bases left in between. The CDR3 loop reads CAGSTSRGQETQYF. In nucleotides, the CDR3 is TGTGCCGGATCGACTAGTAGGGGCCAAGAGACCCAGTACTTC.

This clonotype was counted many times. The chain carries TRBV5-1 and TRBJ2-7; D is ambiguous. V lost 0 bases to trimming and J lost 4 bases, with 14 bases between them. The CDR3 has 15 amino acids. The germline V gene has CDR1 SGHRS and CDR2 YFSETQ. CDR3 region: CASSLDTGSGYEQYF. The CDR3 DNA reads as TGCGCCAGCAGCTTGGACACCGGATCCGGGTACGAGCAGTACTTC.

This clonotype was counted ten times or more. The V and J genes are TRBV6-2 or TRBV6-3 and TRBJ2-7; TRBD1 aligns across 8 bases. The J segment lost 6 bases and the V segment lost 4 bases, leaving 5 bases of the junction unmatched. The CDR3 totals 13 residues. From germline, CDR1 is MNHEY and CDR2 SVGEGT. The CDR3 spells CASSSRGLSEQYF. The CDR3 region has the DNA TGTGCCAGCAGTTCCAGGGGGCTGAGCGAGCAGTACTTC.

Ten or more counts support this clonotype. V and J are TRBV27 and TRBJ2-1, with TRBD1 identical over 10 bases. The CDR3 is made up of 16 amino acids. V dropped 5 bases and J dropped 9; count of bases not matched to a gene: 13. CDR1 MNHEY and CDR2 SMNVEV come from the germline V gene (reference sequence). CDR3 loop: CASSPPGQGPSGEQFF. The CDR3, as DNA: TGTGCCAGCAGTCCCCCGGGACAGGGGCCTTCGGGTGAGCAGTTCTTC.

There are a few counts of this clonotype. The junction shows a germline mismatch at one end, possibly a read error. The rearrangement uses TRBV28 and TRBJ1-3, with TRBD1 matching over 11 bases. The CDR3 sequence is 16 residues long. Germline CDR1 is MDHEN and CDR2 is SYDVKM. The CDR3 sequence is CASNGGQGAFMYTIYF. CDR3 DNA: TGTGCGAGCAATGGTGGACAGGGGGCTTTCATGTACACCATATATTTT.